This T cell receptor beta chain comes out of a study of blood T cell repertoires in COVID-19. Study as a whole: Some COVID-19 samples were acute and others convalescent; all came from the United States, Italy and Spain.

Original handling: From reference gene primer amplification, estimates of nucleated cell counts were derived. The repertoire was sequenced with immunoSEQ multiplex PCR; TCRdb's copy has only in-frame clones and lacks some. V and J calls and clone size come straight from that table; D and trimming were deduced from the DNA. This table holds 130,000 or so clones, 65% to 85% found once. This CDR3 is built from 15 residues. The germline CDR1 and CDR2 sequences are LGHNA and YSLEER. V dropped 2 bases and J dropped 3; count of bases not matched to a gene: 3. This sequence was found in a man at least 80 years old with active or convalescent COVID-19. Sequencing was performed on peripheral blood. The chain combines TRBV4-3 with TRBJ2-2, with TRBD1 identical over 7 bases. The CDR3 DNA sequence: TGCGCCAGCAGCCAATCGACAGGGTACACCGGGGAGCTGTTTTTT. It codes for CASSQSTGYTGELFF.